Detailed here is one TCR beta chain. The target antigen is unknown. This PCR relied on a set of 60 Vbeta primers and 13 Jbeta primers. This table comes from immunoSEQ multiplex PCR, and its TCRdb copy is limited to in-frame clones, with some not included. This sample has some 140,000 clones, with 70% to 80% found just once. This sample is drawn from a study of cytomegalovirus exposure and HLA in healthy donors. Study-wide context: One earlier analysis, a look at about 179 million T cells, found some 100 million unique TCR beta sequences.

Notes on the study in general: An analysis was carried out later, and it reportedly showed fewer N-insertions in an Asian-associated ancestry cluster than the roughly 700-donor mean. A later analysis reported that several of the most significant clusters appeared to be linked to common viral pathogens, among them Epstein-Barr virus. Being productive about 87% or about 30% of the time was typical of most TCR beta V segments in an earlier analysis.

The sequenced sample consisted of PBMCs. The sequence was collected from a female donor in good health and CMV-seronegative.

CDR3 coding DNA: TGTGCCTGGAGTGTATTAGAAATGGGGCTTAGCAATCAGCCCCAGCATTTT. This codes for CAWSVLEMGLSNQPQHF. The chain is built from TRBV30 and TRBJ1-5; possible D gene TRBD1, 5 bases. V lost 0 bases, J lost 0 bases, and 15 bases lay in between. The V gene's germline CDR1 is GTSNPN and CDR2 SVGIG (reference sequence). CDR3 size: 17 residues.